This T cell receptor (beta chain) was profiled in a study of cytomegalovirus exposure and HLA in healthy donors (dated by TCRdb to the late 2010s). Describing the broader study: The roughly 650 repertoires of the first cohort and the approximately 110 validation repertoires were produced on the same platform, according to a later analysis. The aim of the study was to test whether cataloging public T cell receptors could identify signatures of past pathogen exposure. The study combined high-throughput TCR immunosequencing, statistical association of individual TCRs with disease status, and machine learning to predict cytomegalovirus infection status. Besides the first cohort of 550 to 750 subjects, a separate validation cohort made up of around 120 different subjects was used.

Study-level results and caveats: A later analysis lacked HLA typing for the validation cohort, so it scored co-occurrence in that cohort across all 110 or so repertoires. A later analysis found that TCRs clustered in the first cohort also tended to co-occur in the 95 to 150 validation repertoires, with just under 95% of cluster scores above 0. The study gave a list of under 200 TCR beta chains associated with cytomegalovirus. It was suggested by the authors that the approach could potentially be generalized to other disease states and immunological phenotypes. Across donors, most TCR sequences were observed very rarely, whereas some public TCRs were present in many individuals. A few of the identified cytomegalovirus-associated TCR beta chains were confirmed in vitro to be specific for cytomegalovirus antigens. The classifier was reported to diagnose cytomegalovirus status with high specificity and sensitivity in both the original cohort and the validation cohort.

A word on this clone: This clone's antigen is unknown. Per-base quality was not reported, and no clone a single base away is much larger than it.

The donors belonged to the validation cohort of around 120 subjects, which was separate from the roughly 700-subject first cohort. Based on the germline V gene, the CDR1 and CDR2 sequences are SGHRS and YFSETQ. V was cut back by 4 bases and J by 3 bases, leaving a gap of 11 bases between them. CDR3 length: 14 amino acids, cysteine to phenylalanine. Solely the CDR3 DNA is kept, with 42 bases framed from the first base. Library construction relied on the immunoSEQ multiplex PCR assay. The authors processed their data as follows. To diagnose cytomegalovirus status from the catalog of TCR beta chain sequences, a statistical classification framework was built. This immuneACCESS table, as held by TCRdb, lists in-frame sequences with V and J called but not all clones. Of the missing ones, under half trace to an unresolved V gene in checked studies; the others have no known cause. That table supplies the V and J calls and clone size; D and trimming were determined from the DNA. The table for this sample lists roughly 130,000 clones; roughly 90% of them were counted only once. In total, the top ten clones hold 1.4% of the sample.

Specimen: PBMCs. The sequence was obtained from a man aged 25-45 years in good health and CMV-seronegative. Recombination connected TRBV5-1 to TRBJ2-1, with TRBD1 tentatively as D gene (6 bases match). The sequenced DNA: TGCGCCAGCAGCCCAGGGGCGGGCTACAATGAGCAGTTCTTC. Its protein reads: CASSPGAGYNEQFF.